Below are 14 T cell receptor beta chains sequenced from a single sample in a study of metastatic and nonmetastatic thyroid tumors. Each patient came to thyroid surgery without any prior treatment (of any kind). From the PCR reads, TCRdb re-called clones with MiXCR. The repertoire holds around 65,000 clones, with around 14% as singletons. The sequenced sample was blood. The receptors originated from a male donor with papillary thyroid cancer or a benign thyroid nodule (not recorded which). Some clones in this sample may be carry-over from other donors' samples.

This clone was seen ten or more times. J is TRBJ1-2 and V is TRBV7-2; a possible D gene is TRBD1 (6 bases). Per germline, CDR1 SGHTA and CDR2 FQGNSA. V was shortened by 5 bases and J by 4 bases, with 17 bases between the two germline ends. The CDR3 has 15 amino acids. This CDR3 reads CASSPLGGGIYGYTF. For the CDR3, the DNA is TGTGCCAGCAGCCCTTTGGGAGGGGGGATCTATGGCTACACCTTC.

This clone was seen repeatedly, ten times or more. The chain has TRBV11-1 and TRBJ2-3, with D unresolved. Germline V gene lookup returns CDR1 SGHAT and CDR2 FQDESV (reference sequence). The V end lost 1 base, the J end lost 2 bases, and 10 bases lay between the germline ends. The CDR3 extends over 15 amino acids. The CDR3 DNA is TGTGCCAGCAGCTTAGTAGTAGCAAACACAGATACGCAGTATTTT. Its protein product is CASSLVVANTDTQYF.

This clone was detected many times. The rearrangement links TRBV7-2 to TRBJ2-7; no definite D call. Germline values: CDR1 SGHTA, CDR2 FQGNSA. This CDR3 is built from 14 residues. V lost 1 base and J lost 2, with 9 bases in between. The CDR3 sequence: CASSLDGGPYEQYV. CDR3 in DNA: TGTGCCAGCAGCTTAGACGGTGGACCCTACGAGCAGTACGTC.

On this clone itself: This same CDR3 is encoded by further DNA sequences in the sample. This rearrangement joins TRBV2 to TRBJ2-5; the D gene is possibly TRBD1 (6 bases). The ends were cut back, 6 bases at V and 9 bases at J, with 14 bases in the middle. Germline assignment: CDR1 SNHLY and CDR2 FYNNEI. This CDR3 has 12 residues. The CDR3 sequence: CASRGATLAQYF. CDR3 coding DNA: TGTGCCAGCAGGGGGGCAACTTTGGCCCAGTACTTC.

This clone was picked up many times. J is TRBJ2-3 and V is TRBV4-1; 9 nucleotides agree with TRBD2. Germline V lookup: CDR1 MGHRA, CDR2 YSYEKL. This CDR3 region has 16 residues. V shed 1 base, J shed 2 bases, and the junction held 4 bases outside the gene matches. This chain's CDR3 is CASSQALAGSTDTQYF. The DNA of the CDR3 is TGCGCCAGCAGCCAAGCTCTAGCGGGGTCCACAGATACGCAGTATTTT.

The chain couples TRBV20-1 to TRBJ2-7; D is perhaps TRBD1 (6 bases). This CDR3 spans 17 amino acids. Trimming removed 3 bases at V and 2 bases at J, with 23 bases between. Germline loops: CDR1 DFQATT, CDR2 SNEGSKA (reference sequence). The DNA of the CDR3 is TGCAGTGCTAGGGATGGCCTAGAGGGACATTACACCTACGAGCAGTACTTC. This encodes CSARDGLEGHYTYEQYF.

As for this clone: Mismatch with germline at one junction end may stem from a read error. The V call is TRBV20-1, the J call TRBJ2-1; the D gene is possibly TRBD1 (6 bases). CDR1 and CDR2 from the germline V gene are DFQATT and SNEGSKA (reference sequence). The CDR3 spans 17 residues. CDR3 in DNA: TGCAGTGCTAGGTTGGGCAGGGCGCTAATTTGGGACAATGATCAGTTCTTC. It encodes CSARLGRALIWDNDQFF.

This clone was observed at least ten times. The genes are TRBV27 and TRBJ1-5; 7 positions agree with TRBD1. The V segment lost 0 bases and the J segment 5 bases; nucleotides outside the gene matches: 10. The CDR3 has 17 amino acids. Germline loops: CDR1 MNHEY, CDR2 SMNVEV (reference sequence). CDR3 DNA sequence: TGTGCCAGCAGTTTATCCCAAACGGGACAGCTTGATCAGCCCCAGCATTTT. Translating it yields CASSLSQTGQLDQPQHF.

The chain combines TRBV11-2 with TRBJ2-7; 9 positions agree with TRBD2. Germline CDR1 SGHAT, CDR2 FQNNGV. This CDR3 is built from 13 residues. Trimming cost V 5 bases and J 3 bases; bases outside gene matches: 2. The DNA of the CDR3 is TGTGCCAGCAGCAATAGCGGGAGCTACGAGCAGTACTTC. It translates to CASSNSGSYEQYF.

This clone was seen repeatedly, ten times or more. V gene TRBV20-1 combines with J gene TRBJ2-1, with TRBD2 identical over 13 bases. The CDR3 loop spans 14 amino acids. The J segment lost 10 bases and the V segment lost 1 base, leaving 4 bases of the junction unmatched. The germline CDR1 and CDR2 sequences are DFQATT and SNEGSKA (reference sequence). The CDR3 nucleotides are TGCAGTGCTAGAGGGGGACTAGCGGGGAACGAGCAGTTCTTC. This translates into CSARGGLAGNEQFF.

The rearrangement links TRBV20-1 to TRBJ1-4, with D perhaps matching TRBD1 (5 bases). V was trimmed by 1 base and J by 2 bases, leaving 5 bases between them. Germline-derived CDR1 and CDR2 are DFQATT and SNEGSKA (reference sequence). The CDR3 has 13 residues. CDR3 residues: CSARAGTNEKLFF. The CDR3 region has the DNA TGCAGTGCTAGAGCAGGGACTAATGAAAAACTGTTTTTT.

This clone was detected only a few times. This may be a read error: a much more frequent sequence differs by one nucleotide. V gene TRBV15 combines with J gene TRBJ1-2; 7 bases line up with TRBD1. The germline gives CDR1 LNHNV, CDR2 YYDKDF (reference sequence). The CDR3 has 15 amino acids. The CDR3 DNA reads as TGTGCCGCCAGCAGAGATCGCCGGGACAGTCAGGGCTACACCTTC. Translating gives CAASRDRRDSQGYTF.

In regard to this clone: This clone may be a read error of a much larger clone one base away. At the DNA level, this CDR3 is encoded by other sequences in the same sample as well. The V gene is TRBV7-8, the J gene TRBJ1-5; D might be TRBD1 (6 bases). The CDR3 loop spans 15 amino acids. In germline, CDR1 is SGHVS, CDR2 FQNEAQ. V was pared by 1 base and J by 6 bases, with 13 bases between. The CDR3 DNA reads TGTGCCAGCAGCTTAGTGGGACAAGGTTTTCAGCCCCAGCATTTT. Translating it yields CASSLVGQGFQPQHF.

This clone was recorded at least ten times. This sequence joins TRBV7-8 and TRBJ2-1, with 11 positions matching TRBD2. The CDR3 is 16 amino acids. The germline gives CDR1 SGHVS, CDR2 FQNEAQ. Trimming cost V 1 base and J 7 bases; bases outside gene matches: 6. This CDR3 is CASSLVRLAGINEQFF. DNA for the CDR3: TGTGCCAGCAGCTTAGTAAGACTAGCGGGAATAAATGAGCAGTTCTTC.